These T cell receptor beta chains were read from a single sample in a study of human T cells and chemical hapten exposure. TCRdb redid the calling of the RACE reads with MiXCR, one entry per CDR3 protein. The table records tens of thousands of distinct CDR3 sequences, over 6% of them present only once. The source was whole blood, collected in connection with sensitization to the hapten diphenylcyclopropenone (DPC). Source of these receptors: a woman aged 25-40 years with alopecia areata. Some clones in this sample may be carry-over from other donors' samples. Both conserved end residues are part of each CDR3. The order of the fields is V gene, D gene, J gene, clone size, CDR3 DNA, CDR3 protein. A D gene is named only where the DNA matches it firmly. A row's size may be missing; if present it is once, few, many or a size class.

V gene: TRBV5-6; D gene: -; J gene: TRBJ2-1; clone size: many; CDR3 DNA: TGTGCCAGCAGCTCTGGGTTGGGACTTACGGACTACAATGAGCAGTTCTTC; CDR3 protein: CASSSGLGLTDYNEQFF
V gene: TRBV7-2; D gene: TRBD2; J gene: TRBJ2-3; clone size: many; CDR3 DNA: TGTGCCAGCAGGATTAGCGGGCGCCTGCGGTCAGATACGCAGTATTTT; CDR3 protein: CASRISGRLRSDTQYF
V gene: TRBV6-1; D gene: -; J gene: TRBJ2-6; clone size: -; CDR3 DNA: TGTGCCAGCAACGGCAAACTACTGGGCTCTGGGGCCAACGTCCTGACTTTC; CDR3 protein: CASNGKLLGSGANVLTF
V gene: TRBV13; D gene: -; J gene: TRBJ2-7; clone size: few; CDR3 DNA: TGTGCCAGCAGCCCGGCGGGGCGGTCTTACGAGCAGTACTTC; CDR3 protein: CASSPAGRSYEQYF
V gene: TRBV23-1; D gene: TRBD1; J gene: TRBJ1-6; clone size: -; CDR3 DNA: TGCGCCAGCAGTCAATCCCCTTCCGGGACAGTGAATTCACCCCTCCACTTT; CDR3 protein: CASSQSPSGTVNSPLHF
V gene: TRBV9; D gene: -; J gene: TRBJ1-5; clone size: many; CDR3 DNA: TGTGCCAGCAGCGGAGGGGAGCGTCATCAGCCCCAGCATTTT; CDR3 protein: CASSGGERHQPQHF
V gene: TRBV30; D gene: -; J gene: TRBJ2-1; clone size: many; CDR3 DNA: TGTGCCTGGAGTGTACAGCGATACAATGAGCAGTTCTTC; CDR3 protein: CAWSVQRYNEQFF
V gene: TRBV25-1; D gene: -; J gene: TRBJ2-2; clone size: many; CDR3 DNA: TGTGCCAGCAGTGAAAACAGGAGAGGACGCACCGGGGAGCTGTTTTTT; CDR3 protein: CASSENRRGRTGELFF
V gene: TRBV25-1; D gene: -; J gene: TRBJ1-1; clone size: few; CDR3 DNA: TGTGCCAGCAGTGAATCCTCAGGGATAACTGAAGCTTTCTTT; CDR3 protein: CASSESSGITEAFF
V gene: TRBV3-1; D gene: TRBD1; J gene: TRBJ1-1; clone size: many; CDR3 DNA: TGTGCCAGCAGCCAAGGAGACAGGGCTCGAGGCACTGAAGCTTTCTTT; CDR3 protein: CASSQGDRARGTEAFF
V gene: TRBV20-1; D gene: -; J gene: TRBJ1-1; clone size: many; CDR3 DNA: TGCAGTGCTAGAGACGCAGGAACGTTTTCGAACACTGAAGCTTTCTTT; CDR3 protein: CSARDAGTFSNTEAFF
V gene: TRBV4-2; D gene: -; J gene: TRBJ2-2; clone size: many; CDR3 DNA: TGTGCCAGCAGCCAAGATCTTCAAAACACCGGGGAGCTGTTTTTT; CDR3 protein: CASSQDLQNTGELFF
V gene: TRBV2; D gene: TRBD1; J gene: TRBJ1-5; clone size: few; CDR3 DNA: TGTGCCAGCAGTCTCCAGGGGGTCGGCAATCAGCCCCAGCATTTT; CDR3 protein: CASSLQGVGNQPQHF
V gene: TRBV7-2; D gene: -; J gene: TRBJ2-6; clone size: many; CDR3 DNA: TGTGCCAGCAGCTTGGTTGGGGCCAACGTCCTGACTTTC; CDR3 protein: CASSLVGANVLTF
V gene: TRBV29-1; D gene: -; J gene: TRBJ1-1; clone size: few; CDR3 DNA: TGCAGCGTTGTGCGGCAGGACACTGAAGCTTTCTTT; CDR3 protein: CSVVRQDTEAFF
V gene: TRBV18; D gene: -; J gene: TRBJ2-1; clone size: few; CDR3 DNA: TGTGCCAGCTCACCACGGGACGGAGCCTACAATGAGCAGTTCTTC; CDR3 protein: CASSPRDGAYNEQFF
V gene: TRBV27; D gene: -; J gene: TRBJ2-7; clone size: few; CDR3 DNA: TGTGCCAGCAGTTTTGGCGGGGGCCGGGAGCAGTACTTC; CDR3 protein: CASSFGGGREQYF
V gene: TRBV7-2; D gene: -; J gene: TRBJ2-3; clone size: many; CDR3 DNA: TGTGCCAGCAGCTTATTTACAGATACGCAGTATTTT; CDR3 protein: CASSLFTDTQYF
V gene: TRBV6-6; D gene: -; J gene: TRBJ1-5; clone size: -; CDR3 DNA: TGTGCCAGCAGTTACTCGTACCGGACACATTATAGCAATCAGCCCCAGCATTTT; CDR3 protein: CASSYSYRTHYSNQPQHF
V gene: TRBV12-5; D gene: TRBD2; J gene: TRBJ2-1; clone size: many; CDR3 DNA: TGTGCTAGTAGCAAACGGGGGGGAAGCAATGAGCAGTTCTTC; CDR3 protein: CASSKRGGSNEQFF
V gene: TRBV6-5; D gene: -; J gene: TRBJ2-1; clone size: many; CDR3 DNA: TGTGCCAGCAGTTACTTAACAGGGAGGAATGAGCAGTTCTTC; CDR3 protein: CASSYLTGRNEQFF
V gene: TRBV6-5; D gene: -; J gene: TRBJ1-3; clone size: many; CDR3 DNA: TGTGCCAGCAGTTACTCGCGACAGAGCTCTGGAAACACCATATATTTT; CDR3 protein: CASSYSRQSSGNTIYF
V gene: TRBV9; D gene: -; J gene: TRBJ2-4; clone size: few; CDR3 DNA: TGTGCCAGCAGCGCAGGGGTTTGCGGGAACCAAAACATTCAGTACTTC; CDR3 protein: CASSAGVCGNQNIQYF
V gene: TRBV7-9; D gene: TRBD1; J gene: TRBJ2-7; clone size: -; CDR3 DNA: TGTGCCAGCAGCGGCAGACAGGGTTACGGGCACGAGCAGTACTTC; CDR3 protein: CASSGRQGYGHEQYF
V gene: TRBV3-1; D gene: -; J gene: TRBJ1-5; clone size: many; CDR3 DNA: TGTGCCAGCAGCCAAGGCCGGGAAGGTCCTCAGCATTTT; CDR3 protein: CASSQGREGPQHF
V gene: TRBV9; D gene: -; J gene: TRBJ1-2; clone size: many; CDR3 DNA: TGTGCCAGCAGCGTAGAGGTTGGGGAGCTCTATGGCTACACCTTC; CDR3 protein: CASSVEVGELYGYTF
V gene: TRBV5-1; D gene: -; J gene: TRBJ1-1; clone size: few; CDR3 DNA: TGCGCCAGCAGCTTGGTTACCGAGCGACACACTGAAGCTTTCTTT; CDR3 protein: CASSLVTERHTEAFF
V gene: TRBV5-6; D gene: -; J gene: TRBJ2-5; clone size: many; CDR3 DNA: TGTGCCAGCAGCTTCTGGGGCCGGGAGACCCAGTACTTC; CDR3 protein: CASSFWGRETQYF
V gene: TRBV10-3; D gene: -; J gene: TRBJ2-7; clone size: many; CDR3 DNA: TGTGCCATCGCGGGGATCGCCTACGAGCAGTACTTC; CDR3 protein: CAIAGIAYEQYF
V gene: TRBV12-3/TRBV12-4; D gene: -; J gene: TRBJ1-2; clone size: -; CDR3 DNA: TGTGCCAGCAGTTTCAGGGTCTCTGGCTACACCTTC; CDR3 protein: CASSFRVSGYTF
V gene: TRBV27; D gene: -; J gene: TRBJ1-5; clone size: few; CDR3 DNA: TGTGCCAGCAGTTTAGTGGGGAGCAATCAGCCCCAGCATTTT; CDR3 protein: CASSLVGSNQPQHF
V gene: TRBV6-1; D gene: -; J gene: TRBJ2-3; clone size: few; CDR3 DNA: TGTGCCAGCAGTGAGGACAGATATAGCACAGATACGCAGTATTTT; CDR3 protein: CASSEDRYSTDTQYF
V gene: TRBV5-1; D gene: TRBD2; J gene: TRBJ2-4; clone size: -; CDR3 DNA: TGCGCCAGCAGCTTGTTCCCTAGCGGGGCGGTTGACAAAAACATTCAGTACTTC; CDR3 protein: CASSLFPSGAVDKNIQYF
V gene: TRBV6-6; D gene: TRBD1; J gene: TRBJ2-6; clone size: few; CDR3 DNA: TGTGCCGGGAGCCGGGACAGGGCCTCTGGGGCCAACGTCCTGACTTTC; CDR3 protein: CAGSRDRASGANVLTF
V gene: TRBV20-1; D gene: TRBD1; J gene: TRBJ1-4; clone size: many; CDR3 DNA: TGCAGTGCTAGAGACCCCTCGCGGACAGGGATTAATGAAAAACTGTTTTTT; CDR3 protein: CSARDPSRTGINEKLFF
V gene: TRBV12-3/TRBV12-4; D gene: -; J gene: TRBJ2-3; clone size: many; CDR3 DNA: TGTGCCAGCAGTTTGATAGATACGCAGTATTTT; CDR3 protein: CASSLIDTQYF
V gene: TRBV5-1; D gene: -; J gene: TRBJ1-1; clone size: few; CDR3 DNA: TGCGCCAGCAGCTTGGGCGGGAGTGGGGGGAGACTGAACACTGAAGCTTTCTTT; CDR3 protein: CASSLGGSGGRLNTEAFF
V gene: TRBV27; D gene: -; J gene: TRBJ2-7; clone size: many; CDR3 DNA: TGTGCCAGCAGCAATCGACAGAGCACGAACCTAAACGAGCAGTACTTC; CDR3 protein: CASSNRQSTNLNEQYF
V gene: TRBV2; D gene: -; J gene: TRBJ2-3; clone size: few; CDR3 DNA: TGTGCCAGCAGGTTGGCGCAGAGCACAGATACGCAGTATTTT; CDR3 protein: CASRLAQSTDTQYF
V gene: TRBV30; D gene: -; J gene: TRBJ2-2; clone size: many; CDR3 DNA: TGTGCCTGGAGGTGGGGGGTTAACACCGGGGAGCTGTTTTTT; CDR3 protein: CAWRWGVNTGELFF
V gene: TRBV4-1; D gene: -; J gene: TRBJ1-1; clone size: -; CDR3 DNA: TGCGCCAGCAGCCAAGACCACCCCGGGGGGTACTTCACAGCGGCTTTCTTT; CDR3 protein: CASSQDHPGGYFTAAFF
V gene: TRBV7-8; D gene: TRBD1; J gene: TRBJ1-6; clone size: few; CDR3 DNA: TGTGCCAGCAGCTTAGTCACAGGGGGCGACAATTCACCCCTCCACTTT; CDR3 protein: CASSLVTGGDNSPLHF
V gene: TRBV3-1; D gene: TRBD1; J gene: TRBJ2-2; clone size: -; CDR3 DNA: TGTGCCAGCACCGAAAATCTCGGACAGGGGGCAGCGAACACCGGGGAGCTGTTTTTT; CDR3 protein: CASTENLGQGAANTGELFF
V gene: TRBV5-5; D gene: -; J gene: TRBJ1-2; clone size: few; CDR3 DNA: TGTGCCAGCAGCTTTGTCGCTAACTATGGCTACACCTTC; CDR3 protein: CASSFVANYGYTF
V gene: TRBV7-2; D gene: TRBD1; J gene: TRBJ2-2; clone size: many; CDR3 DNA: TGTGCCAGCAGCCTGGGACAGGGGGCCGGGGAGCTGTTTTTT; CDR3 protein: CASSLGQGAGELFF